Presented here are 21 T cell receptor beta chains from one specimen sequenced in a study of graft-versus-host responses after intestinal transplantation. Some clones are missing from TCRdb's copy, which holds only in-frame ones; the method was immunoSEQ multiplex PCR. The table records roughly 9,700 clones, roughly 29% of them present only once. Sequencing used alloreactive CD4+ T cells from a mixed lymphocyte reaction culture, obtained before transplantation. Subset specified: CFSE-low proliferating T cells sorted from approximately six-day pre-transplant mixed lymphocyte reaction (GvH or HvG direction). These receptors were obtained from a human patient who was an organ donor for intestinal transplantation.

This clone was counted only a few times. This CDR3 reads CASGLGTSGGTDTQYF. The CDR3, as DNA: TGTGCTAGTGGTTTGGGGACTAGCGGGGGCACAGATACGCAGTATTTT. V usage is TRBV12-5 and J usage is TRBJ2-3; 12 positions agree with TRBD2. The ends lost 1 base at V and 1 base at J; junction bases unmatched: 0. The germline gives CDR1 LGHNT, CDR2 FRNRAP. This CDR3 is built from 16 residues.

This clone was seen a handful of times. The CDR3 region has the DNA TGTGCCAGCAGCTTGTCCGCCAGCTCCTACGAGCAGTACTTC. Amino acids: CASSLSASSYEQYF. V usage is TRBV5-4 and J usage is TRBJ2-7, with D uncertain. Germline V gene lookup returns CDR1 SGHNT and CDR2 YYREEE (reference sequence). V was cut by 1 base and J by 0 bases, with 8 bases left in between. This CDR3 region has 14 residues.

The gene calls are TRBV9 and TRBJ1-1; D not resolved. The germline CDR1 and CDR2 sequences are SGDLS and YYNGEE. The CDR3 has 15 residues. V lost 0 bases and J lost 1, with 10 bases in between. CDR3 bases: TGTGCCAGCAGCGTAGGGTCATTGGGGAACACTGAAGCTTTCTTT. Amino acid sequence: CASSVGSLGNTEAFF. Supplemented by reference TRBV9 and TRBJ1-1, the full variable domain reads DSGVTQTPKHLITATGQRVTLRCSPRSGDLSVYWYQQSLDQGLQFLIQYYNGEERAKGNILERFSAQQFPDLHSELNLSSLELGDSALYFCASSVGSLGNTEAFFGQGTRLTVV.

This clone was seen only a few times. Just one base apart from a much larger clone, this may be a read error. The DNA for the CDR3 is TGTGCCAGCAGCTTAGGGACAGGGGGCTATGGCTACACCTTC. Encoded protein: CASSLGTGGYGYTF. This chain connects TRBV11-3 to TRBJ1-2, with TRBD1 matching 10 bases. J was trimmed by 4 bases and V by 1 base; bases with no gene match: 0. Germline-derived CDR1 and CDR2 are SGHNT and YENEEA. The CDR3 length is 14 residues.

The CDR3: CASSYGTTYEQYF. DNA of the CDR3: TGTGCCAGCAGTTACGGGACAACCTACGAGCAGTACTTC. The rearrangement links TRBV6-5 to TRBJ2-7; D perhaps matches TRBD1 (6 bases). The CDR3 contains 13 residues. The V end was cut by 2 bases, the J end by 2 bases, with 7 bases between. The germline V gene encodes CDR1 MNHEY and CDR2 SVGAGI.

The chain has TRBV6-6 and TRBJ1-4, with no clear D. The CDR3 spans 15 residues. Germline V gives CDR1 MNHNY, CDR2 SVGAGI (reference sequence). The V end lost 4 bases, the J end lost 1 base, and 10 bases lay between the germline ends. The DNA for the CDR3 is TGTGCCAGCAGTTTTGGACGGGGAACTAATGAAAAACTGTTTTTT. It yields the protein CASSFGRGTNEKLFF.

This chain joins TRBV6-5 and TRBJ1-5; D may be TRBD1 (5 bases). CDR3 length: 15 amino acids. Trimming stripped 5 bases from V and 1 base from J, with 12 bases between. The germline CDR1 and CDR2 sequences are MNHEY and SVGAGI. The DNA for the CDR3 is TGTGCCAGCAGTGGGCCTAGGGACAGCAATCAGCCCCAGCATTTT. It yields the protein CASSGPRDSNQPQHF.

This clone was detected only once. The rearrangement links TRBV7-3 to TRBJ1-2; 7 bases line up with TRBD1. V shed 2 bases and J 3 bases; nucleotides not matched to a gene: 0. The CDR3 runs 13 residues. Germline V lookup: CDR1 SGHTA, CDR2 FQGTGA. In nucleotides, the CDR3 is TGTGCCAGCAGCTTAGACAGGGACTATGGCTACACCTTC. Protein product: CASSLDRDYGYTF.

This clone came up a few times. The chain couples TRBV6-6 to TRBJ1-4, with a weak D call TRBD1 (5 bases). The germline V and J ends were trimmed by 10 bases and 3 bases, with 12 bases remaining between them. The CDR3 sequence is 13 residues long. Germline assignment: CDR1 MNHNY and CDR2 SVGAGI (reference sequence). The CDR3 here is CAIRGFPNEKLFF. The DNA of the CDR3 is TGTGCCATTCGGGGGTTCCCTAATGAAAAACTGTTTTTT.

The chain is built from TRBV5-1 and TRBJ2-3; 9 bases map to TRBD2. CDR1 is SGHRS, CDR2 YFSETQ, per germline. This CDR3 has 17 amino acids. V lost 4 bases to trimming and J lost 10 bases; unmatched junction nucleotides: 19. The CDR3 sequence: CASSRVSGGPHTEAQYF. The CDR3 nucleotides read TGCGCCAGCAGCCGTGTGAGCGGGGGGCCCCATACAGAGGCGCAGTATTTT.

The chain recombines TRBV5-4 with TRBJ2-2; D unclear. CDR1 and CDR2 from the germline V gene are SGHNT and YYREEE (reference sequence). There are 14 residues in the CDR3. Trimming took off 0 bases at V and 4 bases at J, with 7 bases between the two ends. The CDR3 DNA sequence: TGTGCCAGCAGCTTGGAACAGTTCACCGGGGAGCTGTTTTTT. It encodes CASSLEQFTGELFF.

This CDR3 reads CASSLTGLSMNTEAFF. CDR3 in DNA: TGTGCCAGCAGCCTAACAGGGCTATCTATGAACACTGAAGCTTTCTTT. V usage is TRBV5-4 and J usage is TRBJ1-1; D is perhaps TRBD1 (6 bases). The V end was cut by 4 bases, the J end by 0 bases, with 16 bases between. The CDR3 runs to 16 residues. The germline gives CDR1 SGHNT, CDR2 YYREEE (reference sequence). Based on the CDR3 plus reference TRBV5-4 and TRBJ1-1, the full variable domain is ETGVTQSPTHLIKTRGQQVTLRCSSQSGHNTVSWYQQALGQGPQFIFQYYREEENGRGNFPPRFSGLQFPNYSSELNVNALELDDSALYLCASSLTGLSMNTEAFFGQGTRLTVV.

This clone was detected only a few times. This chain links TRBV5-1 with TRBJ2-7, with TRBD2 matching over 7 bases. Trimming removed 4 bases from V and 2 bases from J; junction bases left unmatched: 6. The CDR3 has 14 residues. Germline loops: CDR1 SGHRS, CDR2 YFSETQ. CDR3 sequence reads: CASSLGLGPYEQYF. Here the CDR3 DNA reads TGCGCCAGCAGCCTCGGACTAGGGCCCTACGAGCAGTACTTC.

V and J are TRBV6-5 and TRBJ1-4; a possible D gene is TRBD1 (5 bases). V was cut by 10 bases and J by 3 bases, with 12 bases left in between. The CDR3 covers 13 residues. From germline, CDR1 is MNHEY and CDR2 SVGAGI. The chain's CDR3 is CAIRGFPNEKLFF. The CDR3 DNA follows: TGTGCCATTCGGGGGTTCCCTAATGAAAAACTGTTTTTT.

A few counts support this clone. The rearrangement uses TRBV9 and TRBJ2-7; 11 bases line up with TRBD2. Per the germline V gene, CDR1 is SGDLS and CDR2 is YYNGEE. The CDR3 contains 15 residues. With 0 bases clipped from V and 2 bases from J, the junction kept 1 base outside the gene matches. This CDR3 is CASSVETSGAYEQYF. The CDR3 bases are TGTGCCAGCAGCGTAGAGACTAGCGGGGCCTACGAGCAGTACTTC.

The CDR3 region has the DNA TGTGCCAGCAGCGCGCCGGGACAGGGTCGTTATGGCTACACCTTC. This translates into CASSAPGQGRYGYTF. This chain joins TRBV9 and TRBJ1-2; 9 nucleotides align to TRBD1. Germline CDR1 SGDLS, CDR2 YYNGEE. Unmatched junction bases numbered 8, after V lost 3 bases and J lost 5 bases. There are 15 residues in the CDR3.

The rearrangement joins TRBV2 to TRBJ2-2, with D hard to call. V lost 6 bases and J 1 base, leaving 15 bases between the germline ends. CDR1 SNHLY and CDR2 FYNNEI come from the germline V gene. The CDR3 is 16 amino acids. CDR3 region: CASSAPRLGNTGELFF. The CDR3 DNA sequence: TGTGCCAGCAGCGCGCCGAGACTGGGGAACACCGGGGAGCTGTTTTTT. The full variable domain, completed using reference TRBV2 and TRBJ2-2, is EPEVTQTPSHQVTQMGQEVILRCVPISNHLYFYWYRQILGQKVEFLVSFYNNEISEKSEIFDDQFSVERPDGSNFTLKIRSTKLEDSAMYFCASSAPRLGNTGELFFGEGSRLTVL.

Sample share makes this clone medium-sized. The chain uses TRBV28 and TRBJ2-4; D unresolved. CDR3 length equals 14 residues. Per the germline V gene, CDR1 is MDHEN and CDR2 is SYDVKM. Between the trimmed V and J ends, which lost 7 bases and 4 bases, there was a span of 14 bases. The CDR3 DNA is TGTGCCAGCAACACCGGGTGGGGTAAAAACATTCAGTACTTC. Translating gives CASNTGWGKNIQYF. Filled out from reference TRBV28 and TRBJ2-4, the complete variable domain reads DVKVTQSSRYLVKRTGEKVFLECVQDMDHENMFWYRQDPGLGLRLIYFSYDVKMKEKGDIPEGYSVSREKKERFSLILESASTNQTSMYLCASNTGWGKNIQYFGAGTRLSVL.

The V call is TRBV7-3, the J call TRBJ1-2, with 8 positions matching TRBD1. The CDR3 totals 13 residues. CDR1 SGHTA and CDR2 FQGTGA come from the germline V gene. J was trimmed by 10 bases and V by 2 bases; bases with no gene match: 6. DNA of the CDR3: TGTGCCAGCAGCTTAGAACAGGACAGGGCCTACACCTTC. It codes for CASSLEQDRAYTF. Supplemented by reference TRBV7-3 and TRBJ1-2, the full variable domain reads GAGVSQTPSNKVTEKGKYVELRCDPISGHTALYWYRQSLGQGPEFLIYFQGTGAADDSGLPNDRFFAVRPEGSVSTLKIQRTERGDSAVYLCASSLEQDRAYTFGSGTRLTVV.

V gene TRBV7-8 combines with J gene TRBJ1-2; a weak D match, TRBD1 (6 bases). This CDR3 has 14 residues. Germline-derived CDR1 and CDR2 are SGHVS and FQNEAQ. V gave up 5 bases and J gave up 6 bases, with 16 bases separating them. The CDR3 nucleotides read TGTGCCAGCAGCCAAAAGGACAGTGCTCATGGCTACACCTTC. Protein sequence: CASSQKDSAHGYTF.

The chain carries TRBV9 and TRBJ2-5; possibly TRBD1 for D (6 bases). V gave up 0 bases and J gave up 2 bases, with 14 bases separating them. The CDR3 totals 16 residues. CDR1 SGDLS and CDR2 YYNGEE come from the germline V gene. The CDR3 DNA follows: TGTGCCAGCAGCGTAGGTCTGGGGGCGACTCAAGAGACCCAGTACTTC. Translation: CASSVGLGATQETQYF.